The 20 T cell receptor beta chains reported below all come from one sample, sequenced in a study of blood T cell repertoires in COVID-19. Generated by immunoSEQ multiplex PCR, the TCRdb table keeps only in-frame clones and is missing some. In the table there are about 140,000 clones, around 87% of which are singletons. Sequencing was carried out using PBMCs or T cells enriched from blood (not recorded which). The receptors originated from a man in his 60s who had recovered from COVID-19.

This clone was counted a single time. This rearrangement joins TRBV4-2 to TRBJ1-2, with TRBD1 identical over 7 bases. The CDR3 runs 13 residues. V trimming: 3 bases; J trimming: 2 bases; junction bases outside the gene matches: 0. Germline CDR1 reads LGHNA; CDR2 reads YNFKEQ. The CDR3, as DNA: TGTGCCAGCAGCCAGACAGGGAACTATGGCTACACCTTC. This gives the protein CASSQTGNYGYTF.

This rearrangement joins TRBV29-1 to TRBJ1-2; TRBD1 aligns across 7 bases. Looked up from germline, CDR1 is SQVTM and CDR2 is ANQGSEA. The CDR3 sequence is 10 residues long. The J segment lost 6 bases and the V segment lost 6 bases, leaving 1 base of the junction unmatched. The CDR3 coding sequence is TGCAGCGTAGGACAGGATGGCTACACCTTC. This gives the protein CSVGQDGYTF.

A few counts support this clone. The V call is TRBV28, the J call TRBJ2-7; 9 bases fit TRBD1. Trimming removed 5 bases from V and 1 base from J; junction bases left unmatched: 6. The germline gives CDR1 MDHEN, CDR2 SYDVKM. The CDR3 is 15 residues long. The chain's CDR3 is CASSATGGPSYEQYF. CDR3 in DNA: TGTGCCAGCAGTGCCACAGGGGGCCCGTCCTACGAGCAGTACTTC.

This clone occurred once. The chain links TRBV6-4 to TRBJ2-2, with TRBD1 matching 8 bases. CDR1 and CDR2 from the germline V gene are MRHNA and SNTAGT. The ends lost 6 bases at V and 2 bases at J; junction bases unmatched: 8. The length of the CDR3 is 16 residues. This CDR3 is CASSVFGQGNTGELFF. The CDR3 bases are TGTGCCAGCAGCGTTTTTGGACAGGGCAACACCGGGGAGCTGTTTTTT.

The gene calls are TRBV4-2 and TRBJ1-6, with D unclear. The CDR3 consists of 13 residues. Germline V gene lookup returns CDR1 LGHNA and CDR2 YNFKEQ. V lost 0 bases and J lost 9, with 6 bases in between. The CDR3 protein is CASSQDRSSPLHF. The CDR3 nucleotides read TGTGCCAGCAGCCAAGATCGTAGTTCACCCCTCCACTTT.

The chain has TRBV5-1 and TRBJ2-7; D is possibly TRBD1 (6 bases). CDR1 and CDR2 from the germline V gene are SGHRS and YFSETQ. The CDR3 has 13 amino acids. Trimming shortened V by 4 bases and J by 2 bases, and 10 bases separated the two germline ends. The CDR3 region has the DNA TGCGCCAGCAGCCAGGACAGCACCTACGAGCAGTACTTC. The encoded protein is CASSQDSTYEQYF.

The gene calls are TRBV27 and TRBJ1-4, with 7 bases matching TRBD1. CDR3 length: 16 amino acids. The germline CDR1 and CDR2 sequences are MNHEY and SMNVEV (reference sequence). Losses at the gene ends were 0 bases for V and 8 bases for J; bases not matched to a gene: 9. CDR3 DNA: TGTGCCAGCAGTTTATCCCGACAGGGAAAACGAGAAAAACTGTTTTTT. Amino acids: CASSLSRQGKREKLFF. Drawing the rest from reference TRBV27 and TRBJ1-4, the complete variable domain is EAQVTQNPRYLITVTGKKLTVTCSQNMNHEYMSWYRQDPGLGLRQIYYSMNVEVTDKGDVPEGYKVSRKEKRNFPLILESPSPNQTSLYFCASSLSRQGKREKLFFGSGTQLSVL.

The chain is built from TRBV2 and TRBJ2-1; D unresolved. The CDR3 has 14 residues. Germline V CDR1 and CDR2: SNHLY, FYNNEI. The V gene lost 0 bases and the J gene lost 4 bases, with 7 bases spanning the gap. In nucleotides, the CDR3 is TGTGCCAGCAGTGAAGCGGTGAGATACAATGAGCAGTTCTTC. Residues: CASSEAVRYNEQFF.

This clone was counted between two and nine times. The V and J genes are TRBV18 and TRBJ1-4; 7 nucleotides line up with TRBD1. V shed 3 bases and J 0 bases; nucleotides not matched to a gene: 10. Germline V lookup: CDR1 KGHSH, CDR2 LQKENI. The CDR3 sequence is 18 residues long. CDR3 DNA sequence: TGTGCCAGCTCACCCGACACAGGGGCGGGATCAACTAATGAAAAACTGTTTTTT. Translation: CASSPDTGAGSTNEKLFF.

On this clone itself: One end of the junction fails to match germline, which may point to a read error. The rearrangement joins TRBV7-3 to TRBJ2-1, with 7 bases lining up with TRBD2. This CDR3 spans 16 amino acids. Germline CDR1 is SGHTA and CDR2 is FQGTGA. CDR3 residues: CASSYGGGRGNNEQLF. The CDR3 region has the DNA TGTGCCAGCAGCTATGGAGGCGGGAGAGGGAACAATGAGCAGCTCTTC.

The chain employs TRBV7-7 and TRBJ2-7, with TRBD2 identical over 8 bases. The CDR3 contains 15 residues. V shed 3 bases, J shed 0 bases, and the junction held 4 bases outside the gene matches. Germline V CDR1 and CDR2: SSHAT, FNYEAQ (reference sequence). The CDR3 sequence: CASSLKRGPSYEQYF. CDR3 nucleotides: TGTGCCAGCAGCTTGAAGCGGGGGCCCTCCTACGAGCAGTACTTC.

The CDR3 is CASSLKAGGETQYF. The CDR3 DNA sequence: TGTGCCAGCAGCTTAAAGGCAGGGGGAGAGACCCAGTACTTC. This chain uses TRBV5-4 with TRBJ2-5; 7 bases fit TRBD1. Trimming took 2 bases from V and 4 from J; bases not matched to a gene: 5. The CDR3 has 14 amino acids. The germline V gene encodes CDR1 SGHNT and CDR2 YYREEE (reference sequence).

The gene calls are TRBV18 and TRBJ2-7; a possible D gene is TRBD2 (6 bases). Germline-derived CDR1 and CDR2 are KGHSH and LQKENI. This CDR3 spans 15 amino acids. V was pared by 5 bases and J by 6 bases, with 20 bases between. The chain's CDR3 is CASSFAGGAGGEQYF. In DNA, the CDR3 is TGTGCCAGCTCATTCGCCGGAGGGGCTGGGGGCGAGCAGTACTTC.

The CDR3 here is CASHPAANTEAFF. The CDR3 bases are TGTGCCAGCCATCCCGCGGCGAACACTGAAGCTTTCTTT. The chain links TRBV5-4 to TRBJ1-1; no definite D call. Germline lookup yields CDR1 SGHNT and CDR2 YYREEE (reference sequence). V was pared by 7 bases and J by 1 base, with 11 bases between. There are 13 residues in the CDR3.

J is TRBJ2-2 and V is TRBV18; 11 positions match TRBD2. V lost 3 bases to trimming and J lost 1 base; unmatched junction nucleotides: 1. This CDR3 comprises 16 residues. Germline V gene data show CDR1 as KGHSH and CDR2 as LQKENI. CDR3 sequence (DNA): TGTGCCAGCTCACCGACTAGCGGGGTGAACACCGGGGAGCTGTTTTTT. Residues: CASSPTSGVNTGELFF.

V usage is TRBV23-1 and J usage is TRBJ1-5; D is possibly TRBD1 (5 bases). TRBV23-1 is reported as an ORF; its role is uncertain. V dropped 3 bases and J dropped 1 base, with 19 bases sitting between them. CDR3 length: 18 residues. DNA for the CDR3: TGCGCCAGCAGTCACATTTCCGCGGGGGTCGGGAGCAATCAGCCCCAGCATTTT. Translation gives CASSHISAGVGSNQPQHF.

The chain uses TRBV30 and TRBJ1-6, with D maybe TRBD1 (5 bases). V was pared by 4 bases and J by 11 bases, with 15 bases between. CDR1 GTSNPN and CDR2 SVGIG come from the germline V gene (reference sequence). The CDR3 is made up of 13 amino acids. The CDR3 reads CAWTGDRRAPLHF. The CDR3 bases are TGTGCCTGGACGGGGGACCGAAGGGCACCCCTCCACTTT.

The chain carries TRBV5-1 and TRBJ2-2, with D possibly TRBD2 on 5 matching bases. CDR1 is SGHRS, CDR2 YFSETQ, per germline. Trimming shortened V by 5 bases and J by 6 bases, and 11 bases separated the two germline ends. This CDR3 has 13 amino acids. The CDR3 is CASRLEGPGELFF. In DNA, the CDR3 is TGCGCCAGCAGACTAGAAGGTCCCGGGGAGCTGTTTTTT.

Of note for this clone: Other DNA sequences of this sample code for an identical CDR3. J is TRBJ1-5 and V is TRBV2; D perhaps matches TRBD1 (5 bases). Germline V gene data show CDR1 as SNHLY and CDR2 as FYNNEI. V shed 3 bases and J shed 2 bases, with 11 bases lying between them. The CDR3 is made up of 15 amino acids. CDR3 sequence reads: CASSEGGGGNQPQHF. In DNA, the CDR3 is TGTGCCAGCAGTGAGGGCGGGGGTGGCAATCAGCCCCAGCATTTT.

This clone occurred once. In DNA form, the CDR3 reads TGCAGCGTTGGGCAGGGAGGAAACACCATATATTTT. It codes for CSVGQGGNTIYF. The chain joins TRBV29-1 to TRBJ1-3; D possibly corresponds to TRBD1 (5 bases). The CDR3 sequence is 12 residues long. Germline assignment: CDR1 SQVTM and CDR2 ANQGSEA. Trimming pared 4 bases from V and 4 bases from J, leaving 8 bases between.